This is a list of T cell receptor beta chains from one sample in a study of CXCR3-negative and CXCR3-positive naive CD8 T cells. TCRdb re-analyzed the 5' RACE reads; it lists each CDR3 protein once, without DNA. The listing contains 100,000 to 150,000 distinct CDR3 sequences. The sequenced sample consisted of naive CXCR3- CD8+ T cells from blood. The source of these receptors is a human donor in good health. Some clones in this sample may be carry-over from other donors' samples. The CDR3 runs from the conserved cysteine through the conserved F or W.

TRBV7-9	TRBJ2-1	CASSPDRIQRFNEQFF
TRBV7-9	TRBJ1-1	CASSLVADTEAFF
TRBV7-9	TRBJ2-7	CASSFHYSYEQYF
TRBV20-1	TRBJ1-2	CSARDPGGVNYGYTF
TRBV28	TRBJ2-7	CASSFYRGPYEQYF
TRBV5-5	TRBJ1-5	CASSLLEPYSNQPQHF
TRBV9	TRBJ2-3	CASSVRDRGDTQYF
TRBV12-3/TRBV12-4	TRBJ2-1	CASSPPGLASYNEQFF
TRBV12-3/TRBV12-4	TRBJ1-5	CASSFSSNQPQHF
TRBV20-1	TRBJ2-7	CSAGAGVFMGEQYF
TRBV4-3	TRBJ1-5	CASSPEDTLGQPQHF
TRBV20-1	TRBJ2-7	CSASPGVYEQYF
TRBV24-1	TRBJ2-3	CATSELGPSGRADTQYF
TRBV20-1	TRBJ2-4	CSAEELGPLAKNIQYF
TRBV7-6	TRBJ1-1	CASSPAANTEAFF
TRBV4-1	TRBJ2-7	CASSPPRQGSSYEQYF
TRBV5-4	TRBJ2-2	CASSLVRGNTGELFF
TRBV28	TRBJ2-7	CASSLFGNSDEQYF
TRBV28	TRBJ2-1	CASSLRGSGDEQFF
TRBV15	TRBJ2-7	CATSNLRVSVDAVYEQYF
TRBV29-1	TRBJ2-1	CSVAPLAGGLSYNEQFF
TRBV7-8	TRBJ2-7	CASILEQGFIDEQYF
TRBV25-1	TRBJ1-2	CASSDWGQGYGYTF
TRBV28	TRBJ2-1	CASSSGLAGGDEQFF
TRBV20-1	TRBJ2-7	CSARSGYTYEQYF
TRBV18	TRBJ2-7	CASSPPGPGGSYEQYF
TRBV27	TRBJ2-7	CASIGGYEQYF
TRBV6-6	TRBJ1-5	CASSYVGVSNQPQHF
TRBV7-6	TRBJ2-1	CASSLLYGGGPYNEQFF
TRBV12-3/TRBV12-4	TRBJ2-3	CAGSFRVGTDTQYF
TRBV28	TRBJ2-1	CASSYGRGEQFF
TRBV29-1	TRBJ2-7	CSVVMGTSGPYEQYF
TRBV4-2	TRBJ2-5	CASSHLEASGGSETQYF
TRBV2	TRBJ2-1	CASMGDSYNEQFF
TRBV23-1	TRBJ2-3	CASSQFGSPDTQYF
TRBV14	TRBJ2-3	CASSQGDYSTDTQYF
TRBV5-1	TRBJ2-3	CASSLDGVGDTQYF
TRBV28	TRBJ2-1	CASSLWDVGGIGYNEQFF
TRBV27	TRBJ2-7	CASSPSPPGQGMYEQYF
TRBV29-1	TRBJ2-3	CSSSGAGTDTQYF
TRBV29-1	TRBJ1-1	CSVGSGDMNTEAFF
TRBV27	TRBJ1-5	CASSYFSNQPQHF
TRBV7-9	TRBJ2-3	CASSVPGTPADTQYF
TRBV4-3	TRBJ2-7	CASSQDTGGVYEQYF
TRBV7-9	TRBJ2-7	CASSFDGTYEQYF
TRBV28	TRBJ2-3	CASSFATGWSTDTQYF
TRBV12-3/TRBV12-4	TRBJ1-1	CASSLVSGATEAFF
TRBV12-3/TRBV12-4	TRBJ2-7	CASSSGTSRYEQYF
TRBV20-1	TRBJ2-7	CSARGGITSYEQYF
TRBV29-1	TRBJ1-1	CSVAIATMDTEAFF
TRBV7-8	TRBJ1-1	CASSLAGLGGYTEAFF
TRBV7-2	TRBJ1-1	CASSYDRTWEAFF